This T cell receptor beta chain was obtained from a study of T cells in Graves' hyperthyroidism and ophthalmopathy. Overall study context: Peripheral blood was secured at the point of initial diagnosis, before any treatment.

Diagnostic assessment was based on clinical symptoms, serum thyroxine and TRAb, thyroid ultrasound and orbital computed tomography. A note on this clonotype: No antigen is known for it.

Study-level findings and limits: Among thyroid clonotypes expanded above 0.001, most also appeared in blood. Stable hyperthyroidism was told apart from ophthalmopathy by a model built on 13 V-J features.

RNA transcripts served as the template for amplifying TCR beta CDR3 regions. First-round RT-PCR targeting the TCR CDR3 was performed with the HTBI primer set. TCRdb re-analysed the multiplex PCR reads in MiXCR, keeping a single row per CDR3 protein. The sample yields 530,000 or so distinct CDR3 sequences, 24% seen once. Trimming shortened V by 3 bases and J by 6 bases, and 11 bases separated the two germline ends. Germline CDR1 reads SGHTA; CDR2 reads FQGTGA. There are 13 residues in the CDR3. This receptor was taken from a woman aged 30 to 39 with Graves' ophthalmopathy. This chain links TRBV7-3 with TRBJ1-2; possibly TRBD1 for D (6 bases). The sequencing input was blood. This CDR3 reads CASSFRGRDGYTF. CDR3 sequence (DNA): TGTGCCAGCAGCTTCAGGGGTAGGGATGGCTACACCTTC.